One and the same sample provided the 17 T cell receptor beta chains below, sequenced in a study of tumor and adjacent non-tumor tissue in lung cancer (dated by TCRdb to 2016 to 2019). Library method: multiplex PCR. These reads were obtained on an Illumina HiSeq 2500. TCRbeta libraries were constructed through three rounds of nested PCR with primers (Table S4) according to protocols adapted from ARM-PCR. TCRdb reprocessing: public reads trimmed at Q25 with fastp, clones called with MiXCR, in-frame beta chains kept. Every distinct CDR3 protein forms one entry, paired with its most common genes and DNA. In all, the sample holds 60,000 to 90,000 distinct CDR3 sequences, and about three quarters of those were seen once. Less than 15% of the sample is taken by the ten largest. RNA was isolated from bulk, unsorted tissue, and RNA quality was assessed with a NanoDrop ND-1000 and an Agilent 2100. Sequenced: lung tumor tissue. The source of these receptors is a woman between 45 and 60 years old with non-small cell lung cancer.

As to this clonotype: This clone may be a read error of a much larger clone one base away. The rearrangement links TRBV20-1 to TRBJ2-5; 8 bases fit TRBD2. CDR3 length: 15 amino acids. Germline V CDR1 and CDR2: DFQATT, SNEGSKA (reference sequence). This CDR3 is CSARDVLSGRGAHYF. CDR3 DNA: TGCAGTGCTAGAGATGTTTTGAGCGGGCGGGGGGCCCACTACTTC.

About this clonotype: One end of the junction varies from germline; a read error may be responsible. The chain links TRBV10-2 to TRBJ1-5, with TRBD1 as a possible D gene (5 bases). Germline CDR1 and CDR2: WSHSY and SAAADI. This CDR3 is 14 amino acids long. This CDR3 reads CASSGAGVQQPQHF. Written as DNA, the CDR3 is TGTGCCAGCAGCGGGGCTGGTGTGCAGCAGCCCCAGCATTTT.

A note on this clonotype: A much larger clone differs from this one at a single base, so this may be a read error. The rearrangement uses TRBV7-9 and TRBJ2-1; 8 nucleotides align to TRBD1. V shed 1 base and J 6 bases; nucleotides not matched to a gene: 11. CDR3 size: 17 residues. Germline V gives CDR1 SEHNR, CDR2 FQNEAQ (reference sequence). The CDR3 bases are TGTGCCAGCAGCTTAGTCATCGGGAACAGGGGGATCAATGAGCAGTTCTTC. It codes for CASSLVIGNRGINEQFF.

The genes are TRBV6-5 and TRBJ2-7; TRBD2 aligns across 11 bases. CDR3 length equals 13 residues. Per germline, CDR1 MNHEY and CDR2 SVGAGI. Written as DNA, the CDR3 is TGTATCAGCAGGGGGACTAGCGGCTACGAGCAGTACTTC. It is translated as CISRGTSGYEQYF.

A remark on this clonotype: A much larger clone lies a single base off, so this may be a read error. The CDR3 does not close with the conserved phenylalanine or tryptophan, likely indicating a read error. The V and J genes are TRBV7-9 and TRBJ2-1; 12 positions agree with TRBD2. The germline V gene encodes CDR1 SEHNR and CDR2 FQNEAQ (reference sequence). CDR3 size: 15 residues. V shed 5 bases and J 4 bases; nucleotides not matched to a gene: 3. The CDR3 protein is CASSPTSGRYNEQFL. The CDR3, as DNA: TGTGCCAGCAGCCCTACTAGCGGGAGGTACAATGAGCAGTTCTTA.

A note on this clonotype: A read error may produce the germline difference seen at one junction end. The chain carries TRBV4-1 and TRBJ2-7; 8 bases are a match to TRBD2. CDR1 is MGHRA, CDR2 YSYEKL, per germline. CDR3 length: 16 residues. CDR3: CASSQDRTSWFYEQYF. In DNA form, the CDR3 reads TGCGCCAGCAGCCAGGATAGGACTAGCTGGTTCTACGAGCAGTATTTC.

As for this clonotype: At one boundary the junction diverges from the germline segment, which might be a read error. The chain links TRBV6-1 to TRBJ2-2; D call uncertain. The CDR3 totals 13 residues. Germline lookup yields CDR1 MNHNS and CDR2 SASEGT. The DNA for the CDR3 is TGTACCAGCAGTGAGACCCCTGATGGGGAGCTGTTTTTT. Its translation: CTSSETPDGELFF.

The CDR3 loop reads CDSSLIFGGAQHF. The CDR3 coding sequence is TGTGACAGTAGCTTAATCTTTGGAGGCGCGCAGCATTTT. This chain links TRBV11-2 with TRBJ2-3, with no clear D. The end of the DNA aligns better with TRBJ1-5, so the J call may be wrong. The CDR3 contains 13 residues. Germline-derived CDR1 and CDR2 are SGHAT and FQNNGV.

This clonotype was seen just once. The junction does not match germline at one end; this may be a read error. The chain joins TRBV11-2 to TRBJ2-7; 8 nucleotides align to TRBD2. The length of the CDR3 is 13 residues. Germline assignment: CDR1 SGHAT and CDR2 FQNNGV. The CDR3 spells CAGSFENSGDQYF. The CDR3 coding sequence is TGTGCCGGCAGCTTCGAGAATAGCGGGGATCAGTACTTC. Filled out from reference TRBV11-2 and TRBJ2-7, the complete variable domain reads EAGVAQSPRYKIIEKRQSVAFWCNPISGHATLYWYQQILGQGPKLLIQFQNNGVVDDSQLPKDRFSAERLKGVDSTLKIQPAKLEDSAVYLCAGSFENSGDQYFGPGTRLTVT.

In regard to this clonotype: This clone may be a read error of a much larger clone one base away. The V gene is TRBV7-9, the J gene TRBJ2-5; D ambiguous. CDR1 and CDR2 (germline): SEHNR, FQNEAQ (reference sequence). The CDR3 runs 12 residues. CDR3 region: CVSSLIEETQYF. DNA of the CDR3: TGTGTCAGCAGCTTAATCGAAGAGACCCAGTACTTC. The whole variable domain, filled in from reference TRBV7-9 and TRBJ2-5, reads DTGVSQNPRHKITKRGQNVTFRCDPISEHNRLYWYRQTLGQGPEFLTYFQNEAQLEKSRLLSDRFSAERPKGSFSTLEIQRTEQGDSAMYLCVSSLIEETQYFGPGTRLLVL.

The rearrangement links TRBV20-1 to TRBJ1-2; a possible D gene is TRBD1 (5 bases). Between the trimmed V and J ends, which lost 6 bases and 4 bases, there was a span of 12 bases. The CDR3 is made up of 12 amino acids. Germline V CDR1 and CDR2: DFQATT, SNEGSKA (reference sequence). The CDR3 coding sequence is TGCAGTGCCGCAGGGCGGACCTATGGCTACACCTTC. It translates to CSAAGRTYGYTF.

In the case of this clonotype: A junction end diverges from the germline sequence, so it may reflect a read error. The chain couples TRBV12-3 or TRBV12-4 to TRBJ2-2, with D perhaps TRBD1 (8 bases). The CDR3 length is 20 residues. DNA for the CDR3: TGTGCCAGCAGTTTTAGGGACAGGACTTGCGGGAGAATTCTCACCGGGGAGCTGTTCTTT. It specifies CASSFRDRTCGRILTGELFF.

To note about this clonotype: Sequence at one end of the junction differs from germline and may be a read error. The V and J genes are TRBV11-2 and TRBJ1-1; no clear D. In germline, CDR1 is SGHAT, CDR2 FQNNGV. This CDR3 is built from 14 residues. As DNA, the CDR3 is TGTGACAGCAGTTTTTTGGACTGGGGCACTGAAGCTTTCTTT. The encoded protein is CDSSFLDWGTEAFF.

This clonotype came up once. The chain links TRBV6-1 to TRBJ1-5; D not resolved. V lost 7 bases, J lost 13 bases, and 20 bases lay in between. The CDR3 contains 13 residues. Germline CDR1 reads MNHNS; CDR2 reads SASEGT. The CDR3 is CASTSDAFQAQHF. The CDR3 nucleotides are TGTGCCAGCACTTCAGATGCCTTTCAGGCTCAGCATTTT.

The chain combines TRBV7-9 with TRBJ2-1, with a tentative D call TRBD2 (6 bases). V was clipped by 5 bases and J by 4 bases, with 21 bases between them. Germline loops: CDR1 SEHNR, CDR2 FQNEAQ (reference sequence). The CDR3 consists of 17 residues. The CDR3 DNA is TGTGCCAGCAGCCCAAGGCAGACTAGTGGCCTTTACAATGAGCAGTTCTTC. Its protein is CASSPRQTSGLYNEQFF.

This clonotype was recorded many times. The chain couples TRBV12-3 or TRBV12-4 to TRBJ2-3, with TRBD1 matching 7 bases. The CDR3 spans 16 residues. V lost 5 bases, J lost 0 bases, and 8 bases stayed unmatched. The CDR3 DNA reads TGTGCCAGCAGTCTATGGACAGGCTCTAGCACAGATACGCAGTATTTT. It specifies CASSLWTGSSTDTQYF.

Regarding this clonotype: The missing conserved phenylalanine or tryptophan at the end of this CDR3 makes a read error likely. V is TRBV29-1 and J is TRBJ2-3; possibly TRBD2 for D (6 bases). The CDR3 is 14 amino acids. The germline CDR1 and CDR2 sequences are SQVTM and ANQGSEA. V lost 5 bases and J 7 bases, leaving 19 bases between the germline ends. The CDR3 DNA reads as TGCAGCGTTTCTAGCGTGAGAGAGTCAAATACGCAGTATTAT. It encodes CSVSSVRESNTQYY.